Described below is a single TCR beta chain sequence and its context. Its antigen is unknown. Base qualities are not provided; no much larger clone lies one nucleotide away. Genomic DNA was isolated from the sorted cells so that the TCRbeta CDR3 region could be sequenced. The immunoSEQ Assay was used to sequence the TCRbeta CDR3 regions. Not all clones reach the TCRdb copy of this immuneACCESS table, which keeps in-frame sequences only. Checked studies attribute under half of the gap to unresolved V genes and leave the rest unexplained. Recorded for this sample are roughly 38,000 clones; roughly 89% of them occurred a single time. Jointly, the top ten make up around 35% of the sample. This specimen comes from a study of OX40 agonist ivuxolimab in advanced cancers. Study-level background: Ivuxolimab, which targeted the costimulatory receptor OX40 (CD134), was an agonistic, fully human IgG2 monoclonal antibody. Patients were allowed to have had prior anti-PD-1, anti-PD-L1 or anti-CTLA-4 therapy, and 40% of the dose-escalation patients had been treated with checkpoint inhibitors. The purpose of peripheral TCRbeta sequencing was to test whether ivuxolimab changed TCR sequence diversity and led to clonal T-cell expansion. Of the roughly 52 dose-escalation patients, hepatocellular carcinoma was present in about 20, melanoma in approximately 15, renal cell carcinoma in 9 and head and neck cancer in 9. Intravenous ivuxolimab was administered to patients every 2 weeks at six dose levels: 0.01, 0.1, 0.3, 1.5, 3 and 10 mg/kg. The paper covers the monotherapy dose-escalation part of the phase I ivuxolimab trial, which included N ≈ 50 patients. In the dose-escalation cohort, approximately 82% of patients were male, and the mean age was around 60 years with a range of roughly 20 to 79. Partial responses occurred in three dose-escalation patients: two with cutaneous melanoma and one with hepatocellular carcinoma.

The study at large found these results: After ivuxolimab, expanded clones were on average more numerous among CD8+ T cells than among CD4+ T cells. Antigen specificity was not determined for the clonally expanded peripheral T cells. Partial responders in the 0.1-3.0 mg/kg groups had among the lowest normalized peripheral clonal expansion, especially among CD8+ T cells. Low levels of normalized T-cell clonal expansion were also shown by some nonresponding patients. At doses from 0.1 to 3.0 mg/kg, clonal expansion was seen in both CD4+ and CD8+ blood T cells between baseline and week 6.

Patients with autoimmune disease history or receiving systemic immunosuppression were excluded from the trial. Peripheral blood for TCR sequencing was collected from all dose cohorts at baseline, on cycle 4 day 1, and on cycle 7 day 1. Samples came from an open-label, multicenter, first-in-human phase I dose-escalation trial of ivuxolimab. Adults with locally advanced or metastatic melanoma, renal cell, hepatocellular, or head and neck squamous cell carcinoma were enrolled in the trial. CD4+ and CD8+ T cells were sorted separately from peripheral blood before TCR sequencing. Sequencing was performed on CD4+ or CD8+ T cells sorted from blood, taken in a trial of the OX40 agonist ivuxolimab. The clonotype comes from an adult with an advanced solid tumor such as melanoma, head and neck, liver or kidney cancer.

The CDR3 region reads CSVEDRGKANYGYTF. The nucleotides read TGCAGCGTTGAGGACAGGGGGAAAGCTAACTATGGCTACACCTTC. The sequence joins TRBV29-1 to TRBJ1-2; TRBD1 lines up with 10 middle nucleotides. The germline V gene gives CDR1 as SQVTM and CDR2 as ANQGSEA. The CDR3 covers 15 residues, taking in both the cysteine and the phenylalanine. CDR3 DNA is the only sequence kept; it has 45 bases, read in frame from the first base. The germline V and J ends show losses of 3 bases and 0 bases respectively, and no gene match explains 4 bases of the junction.